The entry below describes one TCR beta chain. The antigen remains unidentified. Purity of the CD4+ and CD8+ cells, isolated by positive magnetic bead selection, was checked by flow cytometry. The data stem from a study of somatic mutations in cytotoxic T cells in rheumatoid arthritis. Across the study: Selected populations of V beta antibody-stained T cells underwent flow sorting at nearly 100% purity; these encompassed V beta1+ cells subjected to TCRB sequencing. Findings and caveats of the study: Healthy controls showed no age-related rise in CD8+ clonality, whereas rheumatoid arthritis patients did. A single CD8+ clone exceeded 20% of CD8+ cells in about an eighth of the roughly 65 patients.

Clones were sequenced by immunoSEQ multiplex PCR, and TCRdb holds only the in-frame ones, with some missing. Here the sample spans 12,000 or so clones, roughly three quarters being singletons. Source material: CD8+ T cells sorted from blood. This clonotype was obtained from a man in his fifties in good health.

CDR3 bases: TGTGCCAGCAGCGGTCGCGGGACAGATGAAAAACTGTTTTTT. Its translation is CASSGRGTDEKLFF. The chain carries TRBV5-8 and TRBJ1-4; TRBD1 aligns across 7 bases. CDR1 and CDR2 from the germline V gene are SGHTS and YDEGEE. The CDR3 loop spans 14 amino acids. V was pared by 4 bases and J by 6 bases, with 6 bases of the junction left unmatched.